This TCR beta chain was sequenced in a study of low-dose radiotherapy and immunotherapy resistance in tumors. At the level of the study: The drug cyclophosphamide was given into a vein at 200 mg/m2 every two weeks, one day before radiation and immunotherapy.

CDR3 length: 15 residues. The germline V gene has CDR1 LGHNA and CDR2 YNFKEQ. J lost 7 bases, V lost 4 bases, and 9 bases had no gene match. This clonotype was counted ten times or more. Gene-specific TRAV and TRBV primers were used for first-strand cDNA, covering alpha and beta chains. TCR amplification used around 20 PCR cycles, a constant-region primer and a V-primer adapter. Amplification of isolated mRNA was accomplished via in vitro transcription. TCRdb re-analysed the reads in MiXCR, keeping a single row per CDR3 protein. The sample has under 95,000 distinct CDR3 sequences, 17% seen once. As to time point: after trial treatment. Sample treatment: LDRT plus nivolumab, ipilimumab, low-dose cyclophosphamide and aspirin (RACIN trial). Nivolumab, ipilimumab, aspirin, low-dose cyclophosphamide and low-dose radiotherapy were given to donors.

The sequence came from a male donor with prostate cancer. The starting material was PBMCs, obtained after low-dose radiotherapy plus immunotherapy. This chain links TRBV4-2 with TRBJ2-1, with 8 bases lining up with TRBD2. The CDR3 sequence: CASSLTTSGPNEQFF. The CDR3 DNA is TGTGCCAGCAGCCTAACTACTAGCGGACCTAATGAGCAGTTCTTC.